The entry that follows covers one TCR beta chain sequence. The antigen remains undetermined. The record originates from a study of molecular identifiers for immune sequencing clone quantification. About the research overall: Naive CD8 cell RNA, from about 20,000 or 100,000 cells, was split five ways in replicates, with four sequenced. Study conclusions and caveats: Spiked Jurkat TCR RNA from one cell was reportedly detectable among approximately 1 million naive cells.

Methods described previously were used for bulk TCR libraries, and listed TCR primers were applied. TCRdb re-derived calls from the PCR reads in MiXCR, one entry per CDR3 protein. The sample consists of some 590,000 distinct CDR3 sequences, about 25% of them appearing once. The CDR3 sequence is 13 residues long. CDR1 and CDR2 (germline): LGHNA, YSLEER. The V gene lost 1 base and the J gene lost 10 bases, with 11 bases spanning the gap. Using a CD8+CD4-CCR7+CD45RA+ phenotype, naive CD8 T cells were sorted. This TCR was sampled from a human donor in good health. Some libraries in this study had Jurkat cell RNA spiked in. Material for sequencing was naive CD8+ T cells from blood, with Jurkat cell RNA spiked in. The subset: FACS-sorted CD8+CD4-CCR7+CD45RA+ naive T cells. The chain is built from TRBV4-3 and TRBJ2-1; D remains unclear. The CDR3 reads CASSQVLGLEQFF. CDR3 in DNA: TGCGCCAGCAGCCAAGTTCTGGGCCTAGAGCAGTTCTTC.